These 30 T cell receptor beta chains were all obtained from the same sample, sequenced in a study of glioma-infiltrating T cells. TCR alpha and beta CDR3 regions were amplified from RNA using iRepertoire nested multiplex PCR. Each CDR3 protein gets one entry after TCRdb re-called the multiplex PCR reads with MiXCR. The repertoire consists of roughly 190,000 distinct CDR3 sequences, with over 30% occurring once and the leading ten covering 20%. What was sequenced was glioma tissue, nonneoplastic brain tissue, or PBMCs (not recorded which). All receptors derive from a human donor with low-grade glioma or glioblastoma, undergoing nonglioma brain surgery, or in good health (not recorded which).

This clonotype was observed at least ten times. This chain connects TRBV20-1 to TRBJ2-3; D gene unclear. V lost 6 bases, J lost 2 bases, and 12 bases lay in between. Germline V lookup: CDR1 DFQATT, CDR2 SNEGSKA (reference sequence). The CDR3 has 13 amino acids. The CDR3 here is CSAIPSITDTQYF. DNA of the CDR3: TGCAGTGCCATCCCCTCCATCACAGATACGCAGTATTTT.

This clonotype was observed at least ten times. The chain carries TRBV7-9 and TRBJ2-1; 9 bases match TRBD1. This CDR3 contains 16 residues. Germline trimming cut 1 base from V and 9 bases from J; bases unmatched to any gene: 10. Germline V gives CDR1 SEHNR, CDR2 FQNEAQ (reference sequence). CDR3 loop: CASSLEDRGVGREQFF. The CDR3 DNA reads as TGTGCCAGCAGCTTAGAGGACAGGGGAGTCGGCCGTGAGCAGTTCTTC.

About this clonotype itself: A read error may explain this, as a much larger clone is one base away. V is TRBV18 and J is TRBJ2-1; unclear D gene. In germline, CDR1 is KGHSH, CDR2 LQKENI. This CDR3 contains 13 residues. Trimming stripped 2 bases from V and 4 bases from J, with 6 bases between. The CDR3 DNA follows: TGTGCCAGCTCACCATCCTATTACAATGAGCAGTTCTTC. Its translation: CASSPSYYNEQFF.

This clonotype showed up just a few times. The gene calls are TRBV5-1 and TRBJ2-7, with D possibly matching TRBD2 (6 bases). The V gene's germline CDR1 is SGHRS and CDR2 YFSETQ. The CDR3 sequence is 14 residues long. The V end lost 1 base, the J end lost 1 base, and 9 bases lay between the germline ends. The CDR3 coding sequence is TGCGCCAGCAGCTTGCCTAGCGAATCCTACGAGCAGTACTTC. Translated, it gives CASSLPSESYEQYF.

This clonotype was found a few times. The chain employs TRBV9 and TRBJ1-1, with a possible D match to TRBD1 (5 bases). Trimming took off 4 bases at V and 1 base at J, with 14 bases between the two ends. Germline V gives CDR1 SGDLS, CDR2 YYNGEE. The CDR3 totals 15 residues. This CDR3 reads CASSLRASENTEAFF. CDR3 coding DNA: TGTGCCAGCAGCCTCAGGGCAAGCGAGAACACTGAAGCTTTCTTT.

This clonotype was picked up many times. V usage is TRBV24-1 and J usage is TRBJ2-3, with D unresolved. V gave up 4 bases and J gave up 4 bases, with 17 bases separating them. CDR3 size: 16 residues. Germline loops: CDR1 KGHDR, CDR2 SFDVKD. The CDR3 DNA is TGTGCCACCAGTGACCCCCGAAGGAAAGGCTCAGATACGCAGTATTTT. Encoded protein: CATSDPRRKGSDTQYF.

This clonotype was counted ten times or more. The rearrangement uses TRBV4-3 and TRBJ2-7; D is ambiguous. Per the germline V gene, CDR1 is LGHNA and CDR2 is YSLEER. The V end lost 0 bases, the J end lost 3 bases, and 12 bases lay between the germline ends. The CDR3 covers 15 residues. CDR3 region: CASSQDWVGIYEQYF. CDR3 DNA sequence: TGCGCCAGCAGCCAAGATTGGGTAGGAATCTACGAGCAGTACTTC.

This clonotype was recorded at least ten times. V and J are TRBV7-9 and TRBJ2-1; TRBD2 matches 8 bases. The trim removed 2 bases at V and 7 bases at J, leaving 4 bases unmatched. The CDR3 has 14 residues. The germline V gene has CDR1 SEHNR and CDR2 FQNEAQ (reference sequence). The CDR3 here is CASSLQAGANEQFF. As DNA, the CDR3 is TGTGCCAGCAGCTTACAAGCGGGAGCTAATGAGCAGTTCTTC.

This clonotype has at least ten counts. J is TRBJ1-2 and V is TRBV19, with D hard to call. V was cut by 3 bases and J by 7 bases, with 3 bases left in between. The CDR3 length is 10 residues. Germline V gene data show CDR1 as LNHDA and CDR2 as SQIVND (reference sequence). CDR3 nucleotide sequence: TGTGCCAGTAGTATTTGTGGCTACACCTTC. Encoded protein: CASSICGYTF.

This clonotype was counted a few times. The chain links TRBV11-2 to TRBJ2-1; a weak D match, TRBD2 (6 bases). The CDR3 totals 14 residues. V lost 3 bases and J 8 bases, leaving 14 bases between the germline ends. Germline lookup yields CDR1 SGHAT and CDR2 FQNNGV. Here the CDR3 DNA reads TGTGCCAGCAGCTTCGGGGGAACTAGCTATGAGCAGTTCTTC. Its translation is CASSFGGTSYEQFF.

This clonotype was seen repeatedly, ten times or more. Here the CDR3 reads CASSPKYKETQYF. The CDR3 bases are TGTGCCAGCAGTCCGAAATACAAAGAGACCCAGTACTTC. The rearrangement uses TRBV27 and TRBJ2-5; unclear D gene. Trimming pared 5 bases from V and 3 bases from J, leaving 10 bases between. CDR3 length equals 13 residues. Germline CDR1 MNHEY, CDR2 SMNVEV (reference sequence).

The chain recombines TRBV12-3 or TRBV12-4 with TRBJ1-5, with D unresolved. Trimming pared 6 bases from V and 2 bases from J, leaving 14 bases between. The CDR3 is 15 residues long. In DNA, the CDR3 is TGTGCCAGCAGCCATGGACGGGGTCGCAATCAGCCCCAGCATTTT. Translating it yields CASSHGRGRNQPQHF.

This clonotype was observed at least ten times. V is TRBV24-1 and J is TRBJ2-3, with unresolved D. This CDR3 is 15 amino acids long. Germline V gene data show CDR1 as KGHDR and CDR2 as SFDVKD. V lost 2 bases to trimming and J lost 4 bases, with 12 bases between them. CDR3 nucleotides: TGTGCCACCAGTGATTCCAGATGGGCTTCAGATACGCAGTATTTT. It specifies CATSDSRWASDTQYF.

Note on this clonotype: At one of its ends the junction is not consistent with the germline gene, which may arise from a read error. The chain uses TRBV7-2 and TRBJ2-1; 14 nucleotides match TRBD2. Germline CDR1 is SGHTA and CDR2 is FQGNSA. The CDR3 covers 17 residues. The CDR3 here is CASSQGLAGGSGNEHFF. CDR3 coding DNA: TGTGCCAGCAGCCAAGGACTAGCGGGAGGTTCAGGGAATGAGCATTTTTTC.

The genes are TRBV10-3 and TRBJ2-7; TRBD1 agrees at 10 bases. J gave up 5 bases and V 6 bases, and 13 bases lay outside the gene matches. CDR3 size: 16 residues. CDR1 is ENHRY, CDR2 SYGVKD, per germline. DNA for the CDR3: TGTGCCATCAGCCTATCCGTGGGACAGGGGCCAAACGAGCAGTACTTC. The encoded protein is CAISLSVGQGPNEQYF.

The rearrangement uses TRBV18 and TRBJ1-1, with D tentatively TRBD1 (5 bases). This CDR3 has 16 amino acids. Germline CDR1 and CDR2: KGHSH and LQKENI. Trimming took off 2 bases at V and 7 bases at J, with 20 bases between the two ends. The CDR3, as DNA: TGTGCCAGCTCACCATCTTCCCGGGACGGTGGAGATGAAGCTTTCTTT. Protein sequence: CASSPSSRDGGDEAFF.

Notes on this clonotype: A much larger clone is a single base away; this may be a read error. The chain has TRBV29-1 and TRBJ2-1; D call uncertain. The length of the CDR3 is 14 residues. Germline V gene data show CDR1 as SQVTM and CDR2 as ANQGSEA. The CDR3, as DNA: TGCAGCGTTCCCTTACTGGGCTCCTACAATGGGCAGTTCTTC. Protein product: CSVPLLGSYNGQFF.

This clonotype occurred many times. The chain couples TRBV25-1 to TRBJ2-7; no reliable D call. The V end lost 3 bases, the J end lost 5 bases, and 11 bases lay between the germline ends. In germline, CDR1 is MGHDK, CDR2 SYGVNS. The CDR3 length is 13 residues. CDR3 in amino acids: CASSDLPSHEQYF. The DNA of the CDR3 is TGTGCCAGCAGTGACTTACCGTCCCACGAGCAGTACTTC.

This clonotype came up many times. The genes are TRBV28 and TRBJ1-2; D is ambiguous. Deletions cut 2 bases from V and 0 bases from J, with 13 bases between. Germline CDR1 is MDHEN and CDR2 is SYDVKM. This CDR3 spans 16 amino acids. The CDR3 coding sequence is TGTGCCAGCAGTTTAAGTTGGAACATCTCTAACTATGGCTACACCTTC. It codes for CASSLSWNISNYGYTF.

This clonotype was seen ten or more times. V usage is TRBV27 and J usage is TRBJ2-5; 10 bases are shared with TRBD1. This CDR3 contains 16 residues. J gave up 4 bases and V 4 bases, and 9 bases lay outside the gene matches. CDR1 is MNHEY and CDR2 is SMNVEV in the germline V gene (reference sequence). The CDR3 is CASSSYRDRGLETQYF. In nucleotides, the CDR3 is TGTGCCAGCAGTTCCTACCGGGACAGGGGTTTAGAGACCCAGTACTTC.

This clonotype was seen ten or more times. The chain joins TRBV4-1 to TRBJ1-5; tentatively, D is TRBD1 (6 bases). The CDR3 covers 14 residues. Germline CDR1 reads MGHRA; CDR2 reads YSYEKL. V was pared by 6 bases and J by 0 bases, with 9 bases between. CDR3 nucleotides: TGCGCCAGCAGACCGACAGGTAGCAATCAGCCCCAGCATTTT. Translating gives CASRPTGSNQPQHF.

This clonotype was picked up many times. CDR3 residues: CASSFLLAGVYEQYF. CDR3 nucleotide sequence: TGTGCCAGCAGTTTTTTACTAGCGGGTGTCTACGAGCAGTACTTC. The chain joins TRBV27 to TRBJ2-7; 9 nucleotides match TRBD2. This CDR3 is 15 amino acids long. Germline lookup yields CDR1 MNHEY and CDR2 SMNVEV (reference sequence). V lost 3 bases, J lost 3 bases, and 6 bases stayed unmatched.

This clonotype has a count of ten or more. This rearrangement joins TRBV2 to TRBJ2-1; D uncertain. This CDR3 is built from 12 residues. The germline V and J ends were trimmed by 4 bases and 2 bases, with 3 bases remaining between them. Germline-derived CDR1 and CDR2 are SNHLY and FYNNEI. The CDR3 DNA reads TGTGCCAGCAGTGCCACCTACAATGAGCAGTTCTTC. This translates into CASSATYNEQFF.

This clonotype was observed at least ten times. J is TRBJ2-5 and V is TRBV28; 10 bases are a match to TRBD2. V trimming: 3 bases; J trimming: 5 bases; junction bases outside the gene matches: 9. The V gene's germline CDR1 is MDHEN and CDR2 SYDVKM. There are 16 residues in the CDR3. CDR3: CASSLASGRARETQYF. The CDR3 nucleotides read TGTGCCAGCAGTTTGGCGAGCGGGAGGGCGCGGGAGACCCAGTACTTC.

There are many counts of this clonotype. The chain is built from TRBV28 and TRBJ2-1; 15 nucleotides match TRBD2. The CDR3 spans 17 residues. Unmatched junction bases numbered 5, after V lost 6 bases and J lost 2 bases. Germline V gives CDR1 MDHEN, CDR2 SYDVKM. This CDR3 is CASSPRTSGRAYNEQFF. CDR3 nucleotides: TGTGCCAGCAGCCCCCGGACTAGCGGGAGGGCCTACAATGAGCAGTTCTTC.

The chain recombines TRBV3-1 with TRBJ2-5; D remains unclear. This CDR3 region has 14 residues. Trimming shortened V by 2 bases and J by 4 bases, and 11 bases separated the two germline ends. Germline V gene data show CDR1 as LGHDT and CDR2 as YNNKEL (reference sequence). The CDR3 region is CASSQRPFLETQYF. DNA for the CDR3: TGTGCCAGCAGCCAACGTCCGTTCTTAGAGACCCAGTACTTC.

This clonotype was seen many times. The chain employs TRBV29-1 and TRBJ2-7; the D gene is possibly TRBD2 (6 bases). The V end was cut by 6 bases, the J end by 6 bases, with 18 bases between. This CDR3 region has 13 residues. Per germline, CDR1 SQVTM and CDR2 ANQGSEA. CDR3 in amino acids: CSVEGSGPGEQYF. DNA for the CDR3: TGCAGCGTGGAGGGCTCGGGTCCCGGCGAGCAGTACTTC.

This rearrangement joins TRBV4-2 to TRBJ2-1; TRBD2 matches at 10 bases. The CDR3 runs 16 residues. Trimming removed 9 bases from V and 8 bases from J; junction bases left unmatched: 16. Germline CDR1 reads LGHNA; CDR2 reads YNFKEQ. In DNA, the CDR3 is TGTGCCAGTAGTTTGCTAGCGGGAGTAGTTGTGGATGAGCAGTTCTTC. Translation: CASSLLAGVVVDEQFF.

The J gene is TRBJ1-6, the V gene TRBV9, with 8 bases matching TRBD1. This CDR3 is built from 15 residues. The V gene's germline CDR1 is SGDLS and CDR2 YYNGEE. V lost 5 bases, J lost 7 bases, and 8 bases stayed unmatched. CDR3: CASRTGTGLNSPLHF. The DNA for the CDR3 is TGTGCCAGCAGAACCGGGACAGGTCTCAATTCACCCCTCCACTTT. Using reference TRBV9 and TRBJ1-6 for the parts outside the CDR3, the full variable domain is DSGVTQTPKHLITATGQRVTLRCSPRSGDLSVYWYQQSLDQGLQFLIQYYNGEERAKGNILERFSAQQFPDLHSELNLSSLELGDSALYFCASRTGTGLNSPLHFGNGTRLTVT.

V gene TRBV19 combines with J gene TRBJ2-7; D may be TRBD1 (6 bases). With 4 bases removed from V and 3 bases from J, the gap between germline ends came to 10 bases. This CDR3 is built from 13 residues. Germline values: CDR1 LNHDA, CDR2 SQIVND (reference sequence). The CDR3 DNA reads TGTGCCAGTAGTACCGGGACAAACTACGAGCAGTACTTC. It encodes CASSTGTNYEQYF.